The present TCR beta chain was sequenced within a study of blood T cell repertoires in COVID-19. The V and J ends lost 5 bases and 4 bases, in that order; junction bases with no gene match: 10. CDR1 and CDR2 (germline): SGHTA, FQGNSA. The CDR3 has 15 residues. Some clones are missing from TCRdb's copy, which holds only in-frame ones; the method was immunoSEQ multiplex PCR. This sample has fewer than 250,000 clones; roughly four fifths occur once, and the top ten carry 3.6%. Across under 25 US areas, participants ranged in age from about 18 to 90 years. Participants' own reports of clinical history determined their cohort assignment.

The chain links TRBV7-2 to TRBJ1-2; TRBD1 agrees at 7 bases. The source material was PBMCs or T cells enriched from blood (not recorded which). The origin of this receptor is a woman in her 40s who had been exposed to COVID-19. CDR3 in DNA: TGTGCCAGCAGCCCCCAAGGACAGGTCGCCTATGGCTACACCTTC. It specifies CASSPQGQVAYGYTF.